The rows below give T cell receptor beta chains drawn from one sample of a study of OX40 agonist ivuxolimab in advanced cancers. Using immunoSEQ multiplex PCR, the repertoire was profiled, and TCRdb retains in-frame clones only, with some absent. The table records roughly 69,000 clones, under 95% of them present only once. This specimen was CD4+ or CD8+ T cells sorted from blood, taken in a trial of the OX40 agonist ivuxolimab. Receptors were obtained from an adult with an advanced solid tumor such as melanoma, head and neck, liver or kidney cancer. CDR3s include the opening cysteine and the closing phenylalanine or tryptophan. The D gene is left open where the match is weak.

TGTGCCAGCAGTTACTGGCCCGAAACCTACGAGCAGTACTTC	CASSYWPETYEQYF	TRBV28	TRBJ2-7	-
TGTGCCAGCAGGCCCCCGGGACTTCGCACAGATACGCAGTATTTT	CASRPPGLRTDTQYF	TRBV7-2	TRBJ2-3	-
TGTGCCAGCAGTCCAACAGGGCAGGGTGGCTACACCTTC	CASSPTGQGGYTF	TRBV5-6	TRBJ1-2	-
TGTGCCAGCAGACAAGTCGGACTGCTGAACACTGAAGCTTTCTTT	CASRQVGLLNTEAFF	TRBV5-4	TRBJ1-1	-
TGTGCCAGCCGGTCCGGCCTCCTTCAAGCTTTCTTT	CASRSGLLQAFF	TRBV28	TRBJ1-1	-
TGTGCCAGCAGTTACTCATTACGGGTGTTGAACACTGAAGCTTTCTTT	CASSYSLRVLNTEAFF	TRBV6-6	TRBJ1-1	-
TGTGCCAGCAGCTTAGCTAGCGGGACCCACAATGAGCAGTTCTTC	CASSLASGTHNEQFF	TRBV7-8	TRBJ2-1	TRBD2
TGTGCCAGCAGGGAGCAGGGGGCGAACTACGAGCAGTACTTC	CASREQGANYEQYF	TRBV5-4	TRBJ2-7	TRBD1
TGCGCCAGCAGTCAGCGGGGACAGGGGCGGACCGGGGAGCTGTTTTTT	CASSQRGQGRTGELFF	TRBV23-1	TRBJ2-2	TRBD1
TGTGCCAGCAGTTACTCGGGGACGGGAACATGGGGCTACACCTTC	CASSYSGTGTWGYTF	TRBV6-5	TRBJ1-2	-
TGTGCCACCAGCTTCGGGAGCTTCTCCTACGAGCAGTACTTC	CATSFGSFSYEQYF	TRBV15	TRBJ2-7	-
TGTGCCAGCAGACCCTACCCAATCAGGGGTTCTGGGGAGACCCAGTACTTC	CASRPYPIRGSGETQYF	TRBV27	TRBJ2-5	-
TGTGCCAGCAAGGGGACTAGGGGGAATGAGCAGTTCTTC	CASKGTRGNEQFF	TRBV2	TRBJ2-1	TRBD2
TGTGCCTGGGGGACTAGTGCCAACACCGGGGAGCTGTTTTTT	CAWGTSANTGELFF	TRBV30	TRBJ2-2	TRBD2
TGCGCCAGCAGATTAGCGGGAGGGCGGGTCACAGATACGCAGTATTTT	CASRLAGGRVTDTQYF	TRBV10-2	TRBJ2-3	TRBD2
TGTGCCAGCAGGGCTACCTCTGAAGCTTTCTTT	CASRATSEAFF	TRBV28	TRBJ1-1	-
TGTGCCAGCAGCTTAGATGGGGACAGGGGTTTTTATAGCAATCAGCCCCAGCATTTT	CASSLDGDRGFYSNQPQHF	TRBV7-9	TRBJ1-5	TRBD1
TGCGCCAGCAGTCTGACACCCGTGAACACTGAAGCTTTCTTT	CASSLTPVNTEAFF	TRBV4-1	TRBJ1-1	-
TGTGCCAGCAGTCCCAACAGGGGATCCCAAGAAAAACTGTTTTTT	CASSPNRGSQEKLFF	TRBV6-5	TRBJ1-4	TRBD1
TGTGCCAGCTCACCACCAATCCGGGAGACCCAGTACTTC	CASSPPIRETQYF	TRBV18	TRBJ2-5	-
TGTGCCAGCAGCTGGGGTGAAACAGATACGCAGTATTTT	CASSWGETDTQYF	TRBV5-5	TRBJ2-3	-
TGTGCCAGCAGCCCGCATTACAATGAGCAGTTCTTC	CASSPHYNEQFF	TRBV5-4	TRBJ2-1	-
TGTGCCAGCAGTTTCGGAGACAGGGTCAACTCCTACGAGCAGTACTTC	CASSFGDRVNSYEQYF	TRBV28	TRBJ2-7	TRBD1
TGTGCCAGCGCCCAACTAGATGACGAGCAGTACTTC	CASAQLDDEQYF	TRBV28	TRBJ2-7	-
TGTGCCAGCAGTTTTCGGGGCCAGGTTATTGAAGCTTTCTTT	CASSFRGQVIEAFF	TRBV28	TRBJ1-1	-
TGTGCCAGCAGCTCGGCCCCGGGACAGGGGTTCAGAGGGGCCAACGTCCTGACTTTC	CASSSAPGQGFRGANVLTF	TRBV7-2	TRBJ2-6	TRBD1
TGTGCCAGTAGTATCGGCGTGGGATCTGGGGCCAACGTCCTGACTTTC	CASSIGVGSGANVLTF	TRBV19	TRBJ2-6	-
TGCGCCAGCCGCTTGGCGCCAGGGGCTCGATACCACAATGAGCAGTTCTTC	CASRLAPGARYHNEQFF	TRBV5-1	TRBJ2-1	-
TGTGCCAGCAGCTCTAGCGGGGGTTTGAATAATGAGCAGTTCTTC	CASSSSGGLNNEQFF	TRBV7-2	TRBJ2-1	TRBD2